These 2 T cell receptor beta chains came from one sample sequenced in a study of T cells of healthy individuals. TCRdb ran MiXCR on the 5' RACE reads and lists one entry per CDR3 protein. The table has 65,000 to 90,000 distinct CDR3 sequences, roughly 5% seen once. These TCRs come from a female donor in good health.

This clonotype was detected ten times or more. The gene calls are TRBV12-5 and TRBJ1-5; a possible D gene is TRBD1 (6 bases). Germline lookup yields CDR1 LGHNT and CDR2 FRNRAP. The CDR3 extends over 17 amino acids. V lost 5 bases to trimming and J lost 2 bases, with 19 bases between them. Here the CDR3 reads CASGRSLGGLGNQPQHF. The CDR3 bases are TGTGCTAGTGGTCGGTCCCTGGGGGGGCTTGGCAATCAGCCCCAGCATTTT.

This clonotype was detected many times. The CDR3 loop is CASSFSVPRAFF. The CDR3 nucleotides are TGTGCCAGCAGTTTCTCCGTACCTCGAGCTTTCTTT. V usage is TRBV12-3 or TRBV12-4 and J usage is TRBJ1-1; D gene uncertain. The ends were cut back, 3 bases at V and 10 bases at J, with 12 bases in the middle. This CDR3 contains 12 residues.